A selection of T cell receptor beta chains follows, all from one sample in a study of blood T cell repertoires in COVID-19. Sequencing used immunoSEQ multiplex PCR; TCRdb keeps in-frame clones, though not all of them. Of 9,000 to 15,000 clones listed, around 80% are singletons. The sequenced material came from peripheral blood. These receptors were taken from a man aged 80 or over with acute or convalescent COVID-19. The CDR3 runs from the conserved cysteine through the conserved F or W. Fields, in order: D gene, clone size, J gene, V gene, CDR3 protein, CDR3 DNA. The D gene is left open where the match is weak. Clone sizes are given selectively: once, few, many, or a class where the clone is expanded.

NA,few,TRBJ1-3,TRBV30,CATGKGGNTIYF,TGTGCCACAGGGAAAGGTGGAAACACCATATATTTT
NA,once,TRBJ1-6,TRBV19,CASKALNSPLHF,TGTGCCAGTAAGGCACTAAATTCACCCCTCCACTTT
TRBD1,once,TRBJ1-6,TRBV11-2,CASSLRQGSSLYDSPLHF,TGTGCCAGCAGCCTCCGACAGGGGAGTTCCTTATATGATTCACCCCTCCACTTT
NA,once,TRBJ1-3,TRBV7-9,CASSFMQGKNSGNTIYF,TGTGCCAGCAGCTTTATGCAGGGGAAGAACTCTGGAAACACCATATATTTT
TRBD2,NA,TRBJ2-7,TRBV23-1,CASSQSRVGGLRPYEQYF,TGCGCCAGCAGTCAATCGAGGGTGGGAGGGCTCAGGCCCTACGAGCAGTACTTC
TRBD1,NA,TRBJ1-2,TRBV7-2,CASSLRQGWGYTF,TGTGCCAGCAGCCTTCGACAGGGGTGGGGCTACACCTTC
TRBD2,NA,TRBJ2-1,TRBV19,CASSITGGRNEQFF,TGTGCCAGTAGTATCACGGGGGGGCGCAATGAGCAGTTCTTC
TRBD1,once,TRBJ1-1,TRBV7-6,CASSLTGTGKRTEAFF,TGTGCCAGCAGCTTGACCGGGACAGGGAAGAGAACTGAAGCTTTCTTT
NA,NA,TRBJ1-4,TRBV4-2,CASSQPEGGTTNEKLFF,TGTGCCAGCAGCCAACCCGAGGGAGGAACAACTAATGAAAAACTGTTTTTT
NA,NA,TRBJ1-5,TRBV4-3,CASSRTFAGNQPQHF,TGCGCCAGCAGCCGCACCTTTGCAGGGAATCAGCCCCAGCATTTT
NA,few,TRBJ1-1,TRBV4-1,CASSQIIPKFGGFTEAFF,TGCGCCAGCAGCCAAATTATCCCCAAATTTGGAGGGTTCACTGAAGCTTTCTTT
NA,NA,TRBJ1-5,TRBV19,CASTRDIIDSNQPQHF,TGTGCCAGTACCCGGGACATCATCGATAGCAATCAGCCCCAGCATTTT
TRBD2,NA,TRBJ2-3,TRBV7-2,CASSVGLAGGRTDTQYF,TGTGCCAGCAGCGTCGGACTAGCGGGGGGGCGCACAGATACGCAGTATTTT
NA,NA,TRBJ2-3,TRBV9,CASSLRGARGTDTQYF,TGTGCCAGCAGCCTCCGGGGGGCCCGTGGCACAGATACGCAGTATTTT
TRBD1,once,TRBJ1-1,TRBV6-2/TRBV6-3,CASSYLRQGITEAFF,TGTGCCAGCAGTTACCTTCGACAGGGGATCACTGAAGCTTTCTTT
TRBD1,NA,TRBJ1-2,TRBV6-1,CASSDFGTGVWGYTF,TGTGCCAGCAGTGATTTTGGGACAGGGGTTTGGGGCTACACCTTC
TRBD1,NA,TRBJ1-5,TRBV2,CASTTDRGRWPQHF,TGTGCCAGCACCACGGACAGGGGGAGGTGGCCCCAGCATTTT
NA,NA,TRBJ1-5,TRBV10-1,CARAYRGCMEQPPNQPQHF,TGCGCCAGGGCCTATAGGGGCTGCATGGAACAGCCCCCGAATCAGCCCCAGCATTTT
TRBD2,NA,TRBJ2-3,TRBV28,CATDSTSGGIRGTDTQYF,TGTGCCACCGACTCAACTAGCGGGGGCATAAGAGGAACAGATACGCAGTATTTT
TRBD1,few,TRBJ2-7,TRBV19,CASSIGTGGPYEQYF,TGTGCCAGTAGTATAGGCACAGGGGGCCCCTACGAGCAGTACTTC
NA,NA,TRBJ2-3,TRBV5-4,CASSLAGGRAGSDTQYF,TGTGCCAGCAGCTTGGCCGGGGGGCGCGCTGGGTCAGATACGCAGTATTTT
NA,NA,TRBJ2-5,TRBV20-1,CSASYRVAETQYF,TGCAGTGCTAGTTATCGGGTAGCGGAGACCCAGTACTTC
NA,once,TRBJ2-5,TRBV18,CARDPVQETQYF,TGTGCCAGAGATCCGGTGCAAGAGACCCAGTACTTC
NA,NA,TRBJ1-4,TRBV7-6,CASSLGGGQGEKLFF,TGTGCCAGCAGCTTAGGGGGGGGGCAAGGTGAAAAACTGTTTTTT
NA,NA,TRBJ1-2,TRBV12-3/TRBV12-4,CASTFTPGNGYTF,TGTGCCAGCACCTTTACGCCAGGAAATGGCTACACCTTC
TRBD1,once,TRBJ1-5,TRBV19,CAIGQGRQPQHF,TGTGCCATTGGACAGGGTCGTCAGCCCCAGCATTTT
TRBD2,NA,TRBJ2-2,TRBV19,CASSTGGREAGELFF,TGTGCCAGCTCCACGGGGGGACGAGAGGCCGGGGAGCTGTTTTTT
TRBD1,NA,TRBJ1-4,TRBV5-1,CASRATGTGATNEKLFF,TGCGCCAGCAGGGCGACAGGGACGGGTGCAACTAATGAAAAACTGTTTTTT
NA,NA,TRBJ2-5,TRBV11-2,CASSHKPTGDKETQYF,TGTGCCAGCAGCCACAAACCCACAGGAGATAAAGAGACCCAGTACTTC